The subject of this entry is one T cell receptor (beta chain). Researchers prepared the TCRbeta library using unique molecular identifiers, the study reports. From the PCR reads, TCRdb called clonotypes with MiXCR, one entry per CDR3 protein. Of around 370,000 distinct CDR3 sequences detected, 15% to 20% appear once; the ten largest clones hold around 41%. This sample is part of a study of T-cell reconstitution after alpha-beta-depleted transplantation in children. Germline values: CDR1 SGDLS, CDR2 YYNGEE. The CDR3 runs to 14 residues. V lost 2 bases, J lost 5 bases, and 2 bases stayed unmatched. The receptor was isolated from a male patient aged 2 to 9 who had a stem cell transplant for acute lymphoblastic leukemia, so the T cells may come from the graft donor. V is TRBV9 and J is TRBJ2-5; 11 bases agree with TRBD1. The sample consisted of PBMCs, mostly from graft donor cells, taken 360 days after TCRalphabeta/CD19-depleted stem cell transplant. CDR3 bases: TGTGCCAGCAGCGTCGGACAGGGGGCTGAGACCCAGTACTTC. It encodes CASSVGQGAETQYF.